One and the same sample provided the 25 T cell receptor beta chains below, sequenced in a study of blood T cell repertoires in COVID-19. Clones were sequenced by immunoSEQ multiplex PCR, and TCRdb holds only the in-frame ones, with some missing. Counted here are more than 200,000 clones, approximately 90% occurring once; the ten biggest clones make up around 4.5%. The sample consisted of peripheral blood. Receptor source: a man aged 50 to 59 with acute or convalescent COVID-19.

The gene calls are TRBV30 and TRBJ2-1; D is uncertain. Trimming took 5 bases from V and 3 from J, leaving 5 bases between them. CDR1 and CDR2 (germline): GTSNPN, SVGIG (reference sequence). The CDR3 consists of 11 residues. CDR3 protein: CAWGSYNEQFF. CDR3 DNA sequence: TGTGCCTGGGGCAGCTACAATGAGCAGTTCTTC.

This chain joins TRBV10-3 and TRBJ2-3; D not resolved. The CDR3 sequence is 13 residues long. CDR1 is ENHRY and CDR2 is SYGVKD in the germline V gene. V shed 4 bases and J shed 4 bases, with 9 bases lying between them. For the CDR3, the DNA is TGTGCCATCAGTGCCCCCAGGTCAGATACGCAGTATTTT. Translating it yields CAISAPRSDTQYF.

V gene TRBV5-1 combines with J gene TRBJ2-2; D perhaps matches TRBD1 (7 bases). The CDR3 runs 16 residues. The V end was cut by 1 base, the J end by 3 bases, with 13 bases between. From germline, CDR1 is SGHRS and CDR2 YFSETQ. The CDR3 loop reads CASSLRGRGDTGELFF. The CDR3 coding sequence is TGCGCCAGCAGCTTGAGGGGCAGGGGGGACACCGGGGAGCTGTTTTTT.

The chain carries TRBV6-5 and TRBJ2-5; 8 bases line up with TRBD2. V dropped 0 bases and J dropped 2; count of bases not matched to a gene: 5. This CDR3 region has 16 residues. CDR1 and CDR2 (germline): MNHEY, SVGAGI. The CDR3: CASSYSHPGGQETQYF. CDR3 coding DNA: TGTGCCAGCAGTTACTCGCATCCGGGGGGGCAAGAGACCCAGTACTTC.

V usage is TRBV7-2 and J usage is TRBJ1-1; 10 bases map to TRBD1. There are 16 residues in the CDR3. The junction had 6 bases not matched to a gene; V was cut back by 1 base and J by 4 bases. Germline V gene sequence: CDR1 SGHTA, CDR2 FQGNSA. The CDR3 reads CASSLGDRGWGTEAFF. The CDR3 DNA reads as TGTGCCAGCAGCTTAGGGGACAGGGGTTGGGGCACTGAAGCTTTCTTT.

The genes are TRBV5-5 and TRBJ2-1; 8 nucleotides match TRBD2. Germline assignment: CDR1 SGHKS and CDR2 YYEKEE (reference sequence). The CDR3 runs to 15 residues. Losses at the gene ends were 3 bases for V and 3 bases for J; bases not matched to a gene: 5. The CDR3 here is CASSSLAGGYNEQFF. The CDR3 DNA sequence: TGTGCCAGCAGCTCGCTAGCGGGCGGCTACAATGAGCAGTTCTTC. The full variable domain, with the rest looked up from reference TRBV5-5 and TRBJ2-1, is DAGVTQSPTHLIKTRGQQVTLRCSPISGHKSVSWYQQVLGQGPQFIFQYYEKEERGRGNFPDRFSARQFPNYSSELNVNALLLGDSALYLCASSSLAGGYNEQFFGPGTRLTVL.

This clone was detected only once. The V and J genes are TRBV2 and TRBJ1-1; D gene ambiguous. This CDR3 has 14 amino acids. V shed 6 bases and J shed 5 bases, with 16 bases lying between them. CDR1 and CDR2 from the germline V gene are SNHLY and FYNNEI. The DNA for the CDR3 is TGTGCCAGCAGGGGAGGGATCGGGAGTACTGAAGCTTTCTTT. It codes for CASRGGIGSTEAFF.

This clone was recorded only once. As DNA, the CDR3 is TGCGCCAGCAGCTTGGTTCGACAGACCGTTGGGCCGCAGTTCTTC. Protein: CASSLVRQTVGPQFF. The V and J genes are TRBV5-1 and TRBJ2-1; a possible D gene is TRBD1 (5 bases). The V gene's germline CDR1 is SGHRS and CDR2 YFSETQ. The CDR3 is 15 residues long. Trimming cost V 0 bases and J 12 bases, with 19 bases left between them. The complete variable domain, with remaining parts taken from reference TRBV5-1 and TRBJ2-1, reads KAGVTQTPRYLIKTRGQQVTLSCSPISGHRSVSWYQQTPGQGLQFLFEYFSETQRNKGNFPGRFSGRQFSNSRSEMNVSTLELGDSALYLCASSLVRQTVGPQFFGPGTRLTVL.

Details on this clone: The same CDR3 can be traced to other DNA sequences in this sample. The chain carries TRBV18 and TRBJ1-6; 7 bases align to TRBD1. This CDR3 spans 15 amino acids. The V segment lost 4 bases and the J segment 8 bases; nucleotides outside the gene matches: 8. Germline V gene lookup returns CDR1 KGHSH and CDR2 LQKENI. The CDR3 region is CASSLRTGEDSPLHF. For the CDR3, the DNA is TGTGCCAGCTCACTTAGAACAGGGGAGGATTCACCCCTCCACTTT.

The J gene is TRBJ1-2, the V gene TRBV9, with D maybe TRBD1 (5 bases). V was trimmed by 0 bases and J by 8 bases, leaving 14 bases between them. The V gene's germline CDR1 is SGDLS and CDR2 YYNGEE. The CDR3 runs to 14 residues. The chain's CDR3 is CASSVDWAGRGYTF. CDR3 in DNA: TGTGCCAGCAGCGTAGATTGGGCAGGGAGGGGCTACACCTTC.

The chain carries TRBV20-1 and TRBJ1-3, with unresolved D. Trimming left V 3 bases short and J 2 bases short, with 8 bases between. Germline V lookup: CDR1 DFQATT, CDR2 SNEGSKA (reference sequence). The length of the CDR3 is 13 residues. The CDR3 loop is CSASLTTGNTIYF. The CDR3 DNA is TGCAGTGCTAGTCTGACAACTGGAAACACCATATATTTT.

The chain employs TRBV6-5 and TRBJ1-1; maybe TRBD1 (6 bases). This CDR3 spans 14 amino acids. V was clipped by 5 bases and J by 0 bases, with 10 bases between them. CDR1 MNHEY and CDR2 SVGAGI come from the germline V gene. The DNA of the CDR3 is TGTGCCAGCAGTAAACAGGGCGTGAACACTGAAGCTTTCTTT. This translates into CASSKQGVNTEAFF.

This clone was detected a few times. This chain joins TRBV19 and TRBJ1-5; TRBD1 matches at 7 bases. Trimming cost V 3 bases and J 7 bases; bases outside gene matches: 12. Germline V gene data show CDR1 as LNHDA and CDR2 as SQIVND (reference sequence). CDR3 size: 16 residues. This CDR3 reads CASSMRAAVGGQPQHF. Here the CDR3 DNA reads TGTGCCAGTAGTATGAGGGCGGCAGTAGGGGGCCAGCCCCAGCATTTT.

This clone occurred once. The V and J genes are TRBV5-6 and TRBJ1-2; TRBD1 matches 10 bases. Germline V gene lookup returns CDR1 SGHDT and CDR2 YYEEEE. The V and J ends lost 1 base and 7 bases, in that order; junction bases with no gene match: 4. CDR3 length: 14 amino acids. The CDR3 DNA is TGTGCCAGCAGCTTGCAGCGGACAGGGGGTGGCTACACCTTC. Translating gives CASSLQRTGGGYTF.

The V call is TRBV6-5, the J call TRBJ1-2; 7 bases match TRBD1. Per the germline V gene, CDR1 is MNHEY and CDR2 is SVGAGI. This CDR3 region has 13 residues. Trimming at V came to 5 bases and at J to 7 bases, leaving 7 bases not matched to a gene. In nucleotides, the CDR3 is TGTGCCAGCAGTCCTACAGGGGAGATTGGCTACACCTTC. It encodes CASSPTGEIGYTF.

The chain links TRBV6-1 to TRBJ2-5, with 7 bases identical to TRBD2. V lost 0 bases, J lost 1 base, and 8 bases stayed unmatched. There are 17 residues in the CDR3. Germline CDR1 MNHNS, CDR2 SASEGT. The CDR3 spells CASSEARTSIIQETQYF. The CDR3 coding sequence is TGTGCCAGCAGTGAAGCGAGGACTAGTATCATCCAAGAGACCCAGTACTTC.

The rearrangement joins TRBV6-2 or TRBV6-3 to TRBJ2-6, with D perhaps matching TRBD2 (5 bases). V lost 2 bases and J lost 0, with 5 bases in between. Germline lookup yields CDR1 MNHEY and CDR2 SVGEGT. CDR3 length: 15 amino acids. CDR3 sequence: CASSYGGSGANVLTF. DNA for the CDR3: TGTGCCAGCAGTTACGGAGGCTCTGGGGCCAACGTCCTGACTTTC.

V and J are TRBV6-1 and TRBJ1-4; D gene uncertain. V was shortened by 2 bases and J by 8 bases, with 6 bases between the two germline ends. Germline V lookup: CDR1 MNHNS, CDR2 SASEGT. The CDR3 spans 12 residues. This chain's CDR3 is CASSERREKLFF. CDR3 bases: TGTGCCAGCAGTGAAAGGAGGGAAAAACTGTTTTTT.

The V call is TRBV6-1, the J call TRBJ2-7; D is possibly TRBD1 (6 bases). The CDR3 runs to 16 residues. V shed 0 bases and J shed 3 bases, with 15 bases lying between them. Germline V gene data show CDR1 as MNHNS and CDR2 as SASEGT. CDR3 DNA: TGTGCCAGCAGTGAAGCTCTACGAGGGGGAATCTACGAGCAGTACTTC. This codes for CASSEALRGGIYEQYF.

The chain employs TRBV6-1 and TRBJ2-7, with 9 nucleotides matching TRBD1. The CDR3 has 16 amino acids. Germline trimming cut 4 bases from V and 2 bases from J; bases unmatched to any gene: 9. Germline V CDR1 and CDR2: MNHNS, SASEGT. The CDR3 spells CASSASGTGKTYEQYF. The DNA of the CDR3 is TGTGCCAGCAGTGCCTCCGGGACAGGGAAAACCTACGAGCAGTACTTC.

The V and J genes are TRBV9 and TRBJ2-7; tentative D call: TRBD1 (7 bases). CDR3 length equals 14 residues. Trimming stripped 0 bases from V and 6 bases from J, with 13 bases between. Germline assignment: CDR1 SGDLS and CDR2 YYNGEE. In DNA, the CDR3 is TGTGCCAGCAGCGTAGACAGGGGAGGCCTCGAGCAGTACTTC. Residues: CASSVDRGGLEQYF.

Comment on this clone: Additional DNA sequences in this sample encode the identical CDR3. The chain links TRBV27 to TRBJ1-1; D gene uncertain. Germline CDR1 and CDR2: MNHEY and SMNVEV (reference sequence). The CDR3 contains 13 residues. The V end lost 5 bases, the J end lost 4 bases, and 11 bases lay between the germline ends. In DNA, the CDR3 is TGTGCCAGCAGTCCTCTCCGGGGCACTGAAGCTTTCTTT. Translation gives CASSPLRGTEAFF.

A few counts support this clone. V is TRBV3-1 (or the pseudogene TRBV3-2) and J is TRBJ1-2; the D is unclear. The CDR3 is 13 residues long. Between the trimmed V and J ends, which lost 6 bases and 4 bases, there was a span of 12 bases. CDR1 and CDR2 from the germline V gene are LGHDT and YNNKEL (reference sequence). The CDR3 protein is CASSIEATYGYTF. The CDR3 DNA sequence: TGTGCCAGCAGTATCGAGGCAACCTATGGCTACACCTTC.

For this clone: Other DNA sequences of this sample code for an identical CDR3. The chain employs TRBV4-1 and TRBJ2-5; TRBD1 aligns across 9 bases. The germline V gene has CDR1 MGHRA and CDR2 YSYEKL. This CDR3 comprises 14 residues. V shed 3 bases, J shed 6 bases, and the junction held 5 bases outside the gene matches. CDR3: CASSQGQGGKTQYF. The CDR3 DNA reads TGCGCCAGCAGCCAGGGACAGGGCGGGAAGACCCAGTACTTC.

This clone came up a few times. V and J are TRBV6-5 and TRBJ1-2; 7 bases match TRBD1. Germline V gene sequence: CDR1 MNHEY, CDR2 SVGAGI. Unmatched junction bases numbered 7, after V lost 5 bases and J lost 1 base. The CDR3 extends over 15 amino acids. CDR3 bases: TGTGCCAGCAGTCTCTCGACAGGGAGTAACTATGGCTACACCTTC. Its translation is CASSLSTGSNYGYTF.